A selection of T cell receptor beta chains follows, all from one sample in a study of shared clonotypes between healthy human individuals. TCRdb's table, derived via immunoSEQ multiplex PCR, lists solely in-frame clones and lacks some. Here the sample spans 1.5 million to 2.5 million clones, roughly 95% being singletons. Specimen: naive CD8+ T cells sorted from blood. These receptors were obtained from a man aged 18 to 35 in good health. CDR3s include the opening cysteine and the closing phenylalanine or tryptophan. A D gene is named only where the DNA matches it firmly.

TRBV5-1 NA CASSLDGPRMNTEAFF
TRBV28 TRBD2 CASSEGLAESKNIQYF
TRBV9 NA CASSVGGATQETQYF
TRBV13 NA CASSLLAYRADTGELFF
TRBV30 TRBD2 CAYAGGGASYEREPLRAGTDTQYF
TRBV19 NA CASSIDHGVYEQYF
TRBV29-1 TRBD2 CSVGLADYNEQFF
TRBV27 TRBD1 CASSLRTGSYGYTF
TRBV27 TRBD2 CASSLYGLAGGLDTQYF
TRBV28 NA CASSPGRNNEQYF
TRBV4-1 NA CASSQAGRIDF
TRBV19 NA CASSISTSYNEQFF
TRBV30 NA CAWSGVPHQRNEQYF